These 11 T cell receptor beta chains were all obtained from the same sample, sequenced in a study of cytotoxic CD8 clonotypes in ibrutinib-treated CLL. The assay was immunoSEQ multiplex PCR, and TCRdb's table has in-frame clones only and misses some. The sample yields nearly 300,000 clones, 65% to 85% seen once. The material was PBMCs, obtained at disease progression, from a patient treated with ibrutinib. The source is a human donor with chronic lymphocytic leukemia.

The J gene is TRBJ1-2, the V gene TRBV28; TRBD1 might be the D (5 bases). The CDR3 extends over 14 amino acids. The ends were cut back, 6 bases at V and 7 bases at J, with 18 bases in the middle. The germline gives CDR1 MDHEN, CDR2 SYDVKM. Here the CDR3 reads CASSLGGMIIGYTF. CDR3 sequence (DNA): TGTGCCAGCAGCCTCGGGGGGATGATCATTGGCTACACCTTC.

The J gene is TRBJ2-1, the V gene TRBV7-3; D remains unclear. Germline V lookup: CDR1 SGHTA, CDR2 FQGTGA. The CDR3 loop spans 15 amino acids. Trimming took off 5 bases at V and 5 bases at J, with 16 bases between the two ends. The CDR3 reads CASSPNAERNNEQFF. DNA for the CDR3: TGTGCCAGCAGCCCCAACGCAGAACGAAACAATGAGCAGTTCTTC. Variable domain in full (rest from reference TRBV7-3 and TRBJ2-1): GAGVSQTPSNKVTEKGKYVELRCDPISGHTALYWYRQSLGQGPEFLIYFQGTGAADDSGLPNDRFFAVRPEGSVSTLKIQRTERGDSAVYLCASSPNAERNNEQFFGPGTRLTVL.

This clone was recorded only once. CDR3 loop: CASSLSGGAVYGYTF. The CDR3 DNA is TGTGCCAGCAGTTTATCTGGGGGGGCAGTTTATGGCTACACCTTC. The chain uses TRBV27 and TRBJ1-2; D possibly corresponds to TRBD1 (6 bases). Germline V gives CDR1 MNHEY, CDR2 SMNVEV (reference sequence). The CDR3 is 15 amino acids. The V gene lost 0 bases and the J gene lost 5 bases, with 13 bases spanning the gap.

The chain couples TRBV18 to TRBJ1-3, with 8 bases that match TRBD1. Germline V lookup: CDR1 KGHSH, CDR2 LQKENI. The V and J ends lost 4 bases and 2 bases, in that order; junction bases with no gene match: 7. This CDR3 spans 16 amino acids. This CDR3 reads CASSRIDRGAGNTIYF. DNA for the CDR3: TGTGCCAGCTCACGGATTGACAGGGGAGCTGGAAACACCATATATTTT.

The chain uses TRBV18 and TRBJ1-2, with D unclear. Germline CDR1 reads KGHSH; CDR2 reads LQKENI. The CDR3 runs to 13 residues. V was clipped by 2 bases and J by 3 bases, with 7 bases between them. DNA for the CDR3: TGTGCCAGCTCACCAGCGGATTACTATGGCTACACCTTC. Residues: CASSPADYYGYTF.

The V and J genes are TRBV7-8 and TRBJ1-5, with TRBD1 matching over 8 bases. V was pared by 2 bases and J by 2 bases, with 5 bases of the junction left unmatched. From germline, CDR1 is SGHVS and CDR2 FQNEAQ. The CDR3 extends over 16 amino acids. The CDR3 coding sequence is TGTGCCAGCAGCTTAACGACAGGGGTTGGCAATCAGCCCCAGCATTTT. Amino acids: CASSLTTGVGNQPQHF.

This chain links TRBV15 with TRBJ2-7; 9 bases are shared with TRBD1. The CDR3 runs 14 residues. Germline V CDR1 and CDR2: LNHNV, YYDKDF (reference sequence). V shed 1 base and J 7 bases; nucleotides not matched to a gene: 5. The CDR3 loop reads CATSRGDRAGEQYF. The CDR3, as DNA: TGTGCCACCAGCAGAGGGGACAGGGCTGGTGAGCAGTACTTC.

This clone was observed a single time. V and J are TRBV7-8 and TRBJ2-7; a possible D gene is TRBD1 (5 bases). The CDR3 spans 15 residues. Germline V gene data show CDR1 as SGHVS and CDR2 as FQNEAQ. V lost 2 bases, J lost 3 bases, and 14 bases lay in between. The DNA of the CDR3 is TGTGCCAGCAGCTTAAGGCCCAGGGTGATCTACGAGCAGTACTTC. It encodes CASSLRPRVIYEQYF.

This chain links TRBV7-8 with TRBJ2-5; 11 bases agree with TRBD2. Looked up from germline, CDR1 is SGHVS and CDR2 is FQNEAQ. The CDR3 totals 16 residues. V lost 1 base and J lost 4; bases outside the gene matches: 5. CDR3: CASSLELAGGGETQYF. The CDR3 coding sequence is TGTGCCAGCAGCTTAGAGCTAGCGGGAGGTGGAGAGACCCAGTACTTC.

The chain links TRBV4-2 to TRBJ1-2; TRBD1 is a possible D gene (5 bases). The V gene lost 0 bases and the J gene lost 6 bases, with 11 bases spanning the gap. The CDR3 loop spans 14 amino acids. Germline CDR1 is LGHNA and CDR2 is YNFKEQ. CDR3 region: CASSQDRGVNGYTF. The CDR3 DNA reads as TGTGCCAGCAGCCAAGATCGAGGGGTAAATGGCTACACCTTC.

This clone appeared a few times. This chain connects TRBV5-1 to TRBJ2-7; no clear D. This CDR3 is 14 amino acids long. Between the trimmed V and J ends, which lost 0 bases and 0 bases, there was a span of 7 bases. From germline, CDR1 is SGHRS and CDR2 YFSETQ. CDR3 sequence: CASSLAQASYEQYF. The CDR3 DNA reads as TGCGCCAGCAGCTTGGCGCAGGCCTCCTACGAGCAGTACTTC.